This is a list of T cell receptor beta chains from one sample in a study of HIV-infected children after antiretroviral therapy interruption. TCRdb recomputed calls from the 3' RACE reads with MiXCR, one row per CDR3 protein. The table records 90,000 or so distinct CDR3 sequences, less than 7% of them present only once. The source material was CD45RA+ CD4+ T cells from PBMCs, pooled from several time points, sampled from a donor given antiretroviral therapy, either interrupted or continuous. The receptor source for this set is a pool of human donors with HIV. The CDR3 runs from the conserved cysteine through the conserved F or W. The order of the fields is clone size, V gene, D gene, J gene, CDR3 DNA, CDR3 protein. D genes are given only for firm matches. Clone size is stated in some rows and not others, as once, few, many or a class when expanded.

many	TRBV28	NA	TRBJ2-7	TGTGCCAGCAGTCCCGCAGGGGGGTCCTACGAGCAGTACTTC	CASSPAGGSYEQYF
many	TRBV7-9	NA	TRBJ1-2	TGTGCCAGCAGCTTTAGCAGGGACACCTATGGCTACACCTTC	CASSFSRDTYGYTF
many	TRBV7-2	TRBD1	TRBJ2-1	TGTGCCAGCAGCCTATCTGACAGGGGGCTTATCCAAAAGATGTACAATGAGCAGTTCTTC	CASSLSDRGLIQKMYNEQFF
many	TRBV7-2	NA	TRBJ1-2	TGTGCCAGCAGCTCGGACGGCAGGGCCTATGGCTACACCTTC	CASSSDGRAYGYTF
many	TRBV20-1	TRBD2	TRBJ2-5	TGCAGTGCTAGTCCCGGGGGGGGCCAAGAGACCCAGTACTTC	CSASPGGGQETQYF
many	TRBV2	NA	TRBJ1-1	TGTGCCAGCAGTGGTGGGGAAGGAAGCACTGAAGCTTTCTTT	CASSGGEGSTEAFF
many	TRBV5-5	TRBD2	TRBJ2-5	TGTGCCAGCACGGCAAGCCTAGCGGGTCCCCAAGAGACCCAGTACTTC	CASTASLAGPQETQYF
few	TRBV10-3	NA	TRBJ1-1	TGTGCCTCCGGTGGGCCTCCTGGAGGGACTGAAGCTTTCTTT	CASGGPPGGTEAFF
NA	TRBV5-1	NA	TRBJ2-3	TGCGCCAGCAGCCACCGCACAGATACGCAGTATTTT	CASSHRTDTQYF
few	TRBV20-1	NA	TRBJ2-2	TGCAGTGTATCCACATCGAACACCGGGGAGCTGTTTTTT	CSVSTSNTGELFF
many	TRBV28	NA	TRBJ1-5	TGTGCCAGCACCGACGGTCTTAGCAATCAGCCCCAGCATTTT	CASTDGLSNQPQHF
many	TRBV29-1	NA	TRBJ2-7	TGCAGCGTTGGGGCAGCCACCTACGAGCAGTACTTC	CSVGAATYEQYF
many	TRBV3-1	NA	TRBJ2-2	TGTGCCAGCAGCCAAAACAGGAACACCGGGGAGCTGTTTTTT	CASSQNRNTGELFF
many	TRBV6-1	TRBD1	TRBJ1-1	TGTGCCAGCAGTGCCAGGGGGAAGGGCACTGAAGCTTTCTTT	CASSARGKGTEAFF
many	TRBV5-1	NA	TRBJ2-1	TGCGCCAGCAGCTCACTTCGAAATGCCTACAATGAGCAGTTCTTC	CASSSLRNAYNEQFF
NA	TRBV11-1	NA	TRBJ2-3	TGTGCCAGCAGTCTCCAGGGTTTTTCGACAGACACGCAGTATTTT	CASSLQGFSTDTQYF
few	TRBV23-1	NA	TRBJ2-7	TGCGCCAGCATAAGCCCCTTACAGGGGAGGATATATTACGAGCAGTACTTC	CASISPLQGRIYYEQYF
few	TRBV5-6	TRBD1	TRBJ1-1	TGTGCCAGCAGCTTTCTCTCCGGGACAGGGGAAGCTTTCTTT	CASSFLSGTGEAFF
few	TRBV25-1	NA	TRBJ1-1	TGTGCCAGCAGTGAAAGGGGGGGTGAAGCTTTCTTT	CASSERGGEAFF
many	TRBV24-1	TRBD1	TRBJ2-7	TGTGCCACCAGTGATTCTGGACAGGGGTCCTACGAGCAGTACTTC	CATSDSGQGSYEQYF
many	TRBV30	NA	TRBJ1-6	TGTGCCTGGAGTGTAGGGGAAACCCTCCACTTT	CAWSVGETLHF
many	TRBV24-1	NA	TRBJ2-2	TGTGCCACCAGTGATTTAGACAGCCTTAACACCGGGGAGCTGTTTTTT	CATSDLDSLNTGELFF
few	TRBV19	TRBD1	TRBJ2-3	TGTGCCAGTAGTAAGGGGACAGGGGGCACAGATACGCAGTATTTT	CASSKGTGGTDTQYF
many	TRBV5-1	NA	TRBJ2-3	TGCGCCAGCCGTGACAGAGGGGATACGCAGTATTTT	CASRDRGDTQYF
few	TRBV12-3/TRBV12-4	NA	TRBJ1-2	TGTGCCAGCAGCCCTAACCCCCCAGACAGGCACCCGGGTACCTTC	CASSPNPPDRHPGTF
many	TRBV7-8	NA	TRBJ2-7	TGTGCCAGCAGCCCCGATGCCCTTAGTGGGCAGTACTTC	CASSPDALSGQYF
many	TRBV10-3	NA	TRBJ2-7	TGTGCCATCAGTGAGTCGGACCCTGGTAGGGCGCAGCAGTACTTC	CAISESDPGRAQQYF
many	TRBV9	TRBD2	TRBJ2-3	TGTGCCAGCAGCACCGGACTAGCAGCAGATACGCAGTATTTT	CASSTGLAADTQYF
NA	TRBV4-1	NA	TRBJ2-3	TGCGCCAGCAGCCAAGAAGGCGGGGACGACGTCCTGGCCCCAGATACGCAGTATTTT	CASSQEGGDDVLAPDTQYF
many	TRBV6-5	TRBD1	TRBJ1-1	TGTGCCAGCAGTTACCTATCGACAGGGTTTGGTACTGAAGCTTTCTTT	CASSYLSTGFGTEAFF
few	TRBV11-2	TRBD2	TRBJ2-1	TGTGCCAGCAGCTTAACGTTAAGCGGGGGGGCCGATGAGCAGTTCTTC	CASSLTLSGGADEQFF
many	TRBV29-1	NA	TRBJ1-1	TGCAGCGTTGAGACGGCCGGGTCGGGCACTGAAGCTTTCTTT	CSVETAGSGTEAFF
many	TRBV12-3/TRBV12-4	NA	TRBJ2-6	TGTGCCAGCAGTTCGGTTTCGGGGGTGGGGACTGGGGCCAACGTCCTGACTTTC	CASSSVSGVGTGANVLTF
NA	TRBV29-1	TRBD2	TRBJ2-7	TGCAGCGTTACCGTTGGTTTGGTGCGACTAGCGGGATTTCAGTACTTC	CSVTVGLVRLAGFQYF
NA	TRBV20-1	TRBD1	TRBJ1-2	TGCAGTGCTAGAAGGATGGCAGGGGGCGGCTACACCTTC	CSARRMAGGGYTF
many	TRBV7-3	NA	TRBJ2-1	TGTGCCAGCAGCTTAATGAGTAGACGAGGAGATGAGCAGTTCTTC	CASSLMSRRGDEQFF
many	TRBV2	TRBD1	TRBJ1-3	TGTGCCAGCAGAGCCGGGACAGGGCTTCCCGGGTCTGGAAACACCATATATTTT	CASRAGTGLPGSGNTIYF
NA	TRBV14	NA	TRBJ1-4	TGTGCCAGCAGCCAAGTTCTGGACCGCCGGGGGATTGAAAAACTGTTTTTT	CASSQVLDRRGIEKLFF
many	TRBV7-2	NA	TRBJ1-3	TGTGCCAGCAGCCTCGTAGGGGCATCTGGAAACACCATATATTTT	CASSLVGASGNTIYF
once	TRBV7-2	TRBD1	TRBJ2-4	TGTGCCAGCAGCCTGGGGACAGCTTATCAGTACTTC	CASSLGTAYQYF
many	TRBV27	TRBD2	TRBJ2-1	TGTGCCAGCAGTTCTAGCGGGGCGATCAGCTCCTACAATGAGCAGTTCTTC	CASSSSGAISSYNEQFF
NA	TRBV19	NA	TRBJ1-1	TGTGCCAGTAGACCTCCACCCGGGGGCACTGAAGCTTTCTTT	CASRPPPGGTEAFF
many	TRBV20-1	TRBD2	TRBJ2-5	TGCAGTGCTTCGACTAGCGGGGCGTACCAAGAGACCCAGTACTTC	CSASTSGAYQETQYF
many	TRBV24-1	NA	TRBJ1-1	TGTGCCACCAGTGACGCTGGGACTCCTTCTGAAGCTTTCTTT	CATSDAGTPSEAFF
NA	TRBV4-1	TRBD1	TRBJ2-2	TGCGCCAGCCAGGGGGACAGTTACACCGGGGAGCTGTTTTTT	CASQGDSYTGELFF
many	TRBV18	NA	TRBJ2-5	TGTGCCAGCTCACGCCTAACAGAAGAGACCCAGTACTTC	CASSRLTEETQYF
many	TRBV12-3/TRBV12-4	TRBD1	TRBJ1-6	TGTGCCAGCACCCTCCTGGGACAGGGTTCACCCCTCCACTTT	CASTLLGQGSPLHF
few	TRBV7-9	NA	TRBJ2-3	TGTGCCAGCAGCCGGTCCGCGAATTCGGATACGCAGTATTTT	CASSRSANSDTQYF